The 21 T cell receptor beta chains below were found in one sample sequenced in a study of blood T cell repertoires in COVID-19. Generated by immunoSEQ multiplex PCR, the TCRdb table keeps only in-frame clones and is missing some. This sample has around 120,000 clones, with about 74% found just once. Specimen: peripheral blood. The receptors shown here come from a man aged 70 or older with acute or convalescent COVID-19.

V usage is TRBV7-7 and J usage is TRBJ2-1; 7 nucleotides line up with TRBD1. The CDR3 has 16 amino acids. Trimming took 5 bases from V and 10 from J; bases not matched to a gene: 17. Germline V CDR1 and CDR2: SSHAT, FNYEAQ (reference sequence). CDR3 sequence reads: CASSVPGTVFLCEQFF. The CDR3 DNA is TGTGCCAGCAGCGTTCCCGGGACAGTTTTCTTGTGCGAGCAGTTCTTC.

CDR3 sequence (DNA): TGTGCCAGCAGATCGGACAGGGGCGTATATTCACCCCTCCACTTT. Translation gives CASRSDRGVYSPLHF. J is TRBJ1-6 and V is TRBV2; 9 bases agree with TRBD1. Germline-derived CDR1 and CDR2 are SNHLY and FYNNEI. CDR3 length: 15 amino acids. Trimming removed 6 bases from V and 8 bases from J; junction bases left unmatched: 8.

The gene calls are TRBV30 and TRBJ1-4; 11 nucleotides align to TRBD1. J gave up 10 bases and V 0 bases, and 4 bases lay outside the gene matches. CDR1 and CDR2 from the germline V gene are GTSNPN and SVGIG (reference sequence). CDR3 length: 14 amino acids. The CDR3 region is CAWSVPGTGGKLFF. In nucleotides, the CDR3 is TGTGCCTGGAGTGTTCCCGGGACAGGGGGAAAACTGTTTTTT.

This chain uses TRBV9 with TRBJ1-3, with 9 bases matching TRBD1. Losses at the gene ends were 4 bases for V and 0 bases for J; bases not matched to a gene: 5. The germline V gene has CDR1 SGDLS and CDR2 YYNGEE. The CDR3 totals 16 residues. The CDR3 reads CASSTGTGNSGNTIYF. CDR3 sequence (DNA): TGTGCCAGCAGCACGGGGACAGGGAACTCTGGAAACACCATATATTTT.

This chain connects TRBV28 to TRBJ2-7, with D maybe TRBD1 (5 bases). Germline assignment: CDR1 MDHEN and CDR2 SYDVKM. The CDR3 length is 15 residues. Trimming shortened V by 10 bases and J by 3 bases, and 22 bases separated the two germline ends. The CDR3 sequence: CANPQPRGRLYEQYF. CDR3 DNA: TGTGCCAACCCACAACCAAGGGGCAGGCTCTACGAGCAGTACTTC.

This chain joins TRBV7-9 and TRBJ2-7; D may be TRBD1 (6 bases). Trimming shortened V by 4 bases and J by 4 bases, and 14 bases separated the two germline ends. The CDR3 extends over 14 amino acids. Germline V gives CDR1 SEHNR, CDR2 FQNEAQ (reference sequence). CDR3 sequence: CASSSHSGAYEQYF. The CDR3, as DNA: TGTGCCAGCAGCTCCCATTCAGGGGCATACGAGCAGTACTTC.

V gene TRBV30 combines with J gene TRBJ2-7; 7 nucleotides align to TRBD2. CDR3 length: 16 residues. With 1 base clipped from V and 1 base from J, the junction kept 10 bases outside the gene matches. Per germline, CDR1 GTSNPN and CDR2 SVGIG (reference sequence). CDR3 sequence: CAWSGSPAGISYEQYF. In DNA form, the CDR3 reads TGTGCCTGGAGTGGATCCCCAGCGGGGATTTCCTACGAGCAGTACTTC.

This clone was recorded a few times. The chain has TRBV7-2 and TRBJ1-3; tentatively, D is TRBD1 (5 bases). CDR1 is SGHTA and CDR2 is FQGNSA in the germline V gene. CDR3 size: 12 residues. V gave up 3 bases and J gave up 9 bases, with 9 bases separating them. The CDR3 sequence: CASSLGGSTIYF. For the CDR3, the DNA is TGTGCCAGCAGCTTGGGGGGGAGCACCATATATTTT. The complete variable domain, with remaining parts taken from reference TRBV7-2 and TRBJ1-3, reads GAGVSQSPSNKVTEKGKDVELRCDPISGHTALYWYRQSLGQGLEFLIYFQGNSAPDKSGLPSDRFSAERTGGSVSTLTIQRTQQEDSAVYLCASSLGGSTIYFGEGSWLTVV.

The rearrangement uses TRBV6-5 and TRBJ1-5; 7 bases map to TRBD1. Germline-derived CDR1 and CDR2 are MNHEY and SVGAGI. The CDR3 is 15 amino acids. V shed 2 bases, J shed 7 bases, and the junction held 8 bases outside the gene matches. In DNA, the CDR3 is TGTGCCAGCAGTTACCAGGGACAGCGAGGACAGCCCCAGCATTTT. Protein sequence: CASSYQGQRGQPQHF.

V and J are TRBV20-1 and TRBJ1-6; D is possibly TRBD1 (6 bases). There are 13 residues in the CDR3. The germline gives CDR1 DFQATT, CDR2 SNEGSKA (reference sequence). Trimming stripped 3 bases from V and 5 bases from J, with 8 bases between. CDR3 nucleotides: TGCAGTGCTAGTTCAGGGGATAATTCACCCCTCCACTTT. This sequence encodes CSASSGDNSPLHF.

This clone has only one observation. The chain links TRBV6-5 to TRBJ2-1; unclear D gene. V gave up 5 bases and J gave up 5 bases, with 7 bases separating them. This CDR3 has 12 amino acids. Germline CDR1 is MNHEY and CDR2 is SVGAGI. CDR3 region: CASSHKDNEQFF. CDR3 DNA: TGTGCCAGCAGTCACAAAGACAATGAGCAGTTCTTC.

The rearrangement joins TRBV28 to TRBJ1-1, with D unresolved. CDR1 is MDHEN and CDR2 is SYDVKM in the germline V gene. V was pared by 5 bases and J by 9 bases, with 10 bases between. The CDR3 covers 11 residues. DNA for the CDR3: TGTGCCAGCAGTATGGCCGATCAAGCTTTCTTT. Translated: CASSMADQAFF.

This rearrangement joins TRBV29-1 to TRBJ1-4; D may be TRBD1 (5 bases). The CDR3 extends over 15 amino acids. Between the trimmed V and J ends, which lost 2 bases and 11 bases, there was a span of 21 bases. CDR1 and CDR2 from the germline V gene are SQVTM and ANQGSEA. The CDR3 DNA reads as TGCAGCGTTGAAACGGATTTAGGCCTCCGGGGGAAACTGTTTTTT. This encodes CSVETDLGLRGKLFF.

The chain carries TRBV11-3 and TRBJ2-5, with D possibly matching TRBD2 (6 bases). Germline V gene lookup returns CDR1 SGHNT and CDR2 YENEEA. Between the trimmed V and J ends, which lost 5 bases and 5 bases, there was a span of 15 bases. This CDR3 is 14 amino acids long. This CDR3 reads CASSPGLPGETQYF. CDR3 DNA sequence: TGTGCCAGCAGCCCGGGACTGCCGGGGGAGACCCAGTACTTC.

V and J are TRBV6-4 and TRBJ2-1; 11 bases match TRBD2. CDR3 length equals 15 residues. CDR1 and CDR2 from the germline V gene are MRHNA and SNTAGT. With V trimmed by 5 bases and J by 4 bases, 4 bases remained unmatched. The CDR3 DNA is TGTGCCAGCAGTCCCGGGACTAGCGGTTACAATGAGCAGTTCTTC. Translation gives CASSPGTSGYNEQFF.

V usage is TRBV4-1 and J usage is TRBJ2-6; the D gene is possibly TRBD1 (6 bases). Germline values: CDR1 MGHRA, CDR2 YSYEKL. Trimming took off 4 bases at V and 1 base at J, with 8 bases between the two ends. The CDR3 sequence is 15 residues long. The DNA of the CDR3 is TGCGCCAGCAGCCTAGGACAGTCTGGGGCCAACGTCCTGACTTTC. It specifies CASSLGQSGANVLTF.

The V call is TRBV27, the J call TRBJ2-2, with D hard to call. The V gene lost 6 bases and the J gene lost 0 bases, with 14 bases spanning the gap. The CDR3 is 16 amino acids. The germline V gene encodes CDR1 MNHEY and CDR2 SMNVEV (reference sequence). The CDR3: CASSPIWSSNTGELFF. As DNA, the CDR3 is TGTGCCAGCAGCCCTATCTGGAGCTCGAACACCGGGGAGCTGTTTTTT.

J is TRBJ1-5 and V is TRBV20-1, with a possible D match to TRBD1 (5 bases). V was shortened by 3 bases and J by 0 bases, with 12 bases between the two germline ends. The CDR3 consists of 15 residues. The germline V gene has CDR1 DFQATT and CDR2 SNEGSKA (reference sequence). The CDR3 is CSASWQGYSNQPQHF. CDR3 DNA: TGCAGTGCTAGTTGGCAGGGTTATAGCAATCAGCCCCAGCATTTT.

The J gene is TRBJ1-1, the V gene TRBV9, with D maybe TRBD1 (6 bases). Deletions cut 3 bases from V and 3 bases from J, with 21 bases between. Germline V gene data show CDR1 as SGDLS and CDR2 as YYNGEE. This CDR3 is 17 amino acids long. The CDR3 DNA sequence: TGTGCCAGCAGCGCGTCTGTTGGGGGCGCGTCGGACACTGAAGCTTTCTTT. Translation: CASSASVGGASDTEAFF.

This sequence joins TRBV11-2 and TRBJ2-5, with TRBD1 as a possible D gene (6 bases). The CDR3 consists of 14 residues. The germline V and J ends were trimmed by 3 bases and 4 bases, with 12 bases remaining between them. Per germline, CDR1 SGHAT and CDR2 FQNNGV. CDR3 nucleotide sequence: TGTGCCAGCAGCTTCCTGACAGGTCGAGAGACCCAGTACTTC. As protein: CASSFLTGRETQYF.

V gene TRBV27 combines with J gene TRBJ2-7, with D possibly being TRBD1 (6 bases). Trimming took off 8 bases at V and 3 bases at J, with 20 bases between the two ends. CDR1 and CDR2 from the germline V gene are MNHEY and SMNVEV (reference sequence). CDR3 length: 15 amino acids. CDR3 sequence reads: CASSYLPGTNYEQYF. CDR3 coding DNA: TGTGCCAGCTCCTACCTACCCGGGACAAACTACGAGCAGTACTTC.